This T cell receptor beta chain was captured by sequencing in a study of beta chain features in type 1 diabetes. About the research overall: All samples yielded around 98 million examined sorted cells.

CDR1 is SGHKS, CDR2 YYEKEE, per germline (reference sequence). The junction had 13 bases not matched to a gene; V was cut back by 1 base and J by 4 bases. This CDR3 has 17 residues. In this sample, this clone turned up a few times. Its antigen is unidentified. Study-level points and caveats: In the patient group, naive, central memory and Treg TCRB repertoires seemed more alike than in the healthy donor group. A potential PCR bias toward shorter templates would be equal in patient and control samples. For cells with high TCR expression, cDNA sequencing could yield over-representation.

Isolated RNA was reverse transcribed in full, so expressed TCRB transcripts were sequenced. Clones were read by immunoSEQ multiplex PCR, and TCRdb kept only the in-frame ones, dropping some. This sample has over 300,000 clones, with roughly 8% found just once. Sequencing was done on a sample of central memory CD4+ T cells from blood. The rearrangement uses TRBV5-5 and TRBJ1-2, with 7 bases that match TRBD1. The sequence derives from a woman aged 18-29 years in good health. This CDR3 is CASSLSPQGGGLYGYTF. CDR3 coding DNA: TGTGCCAGCAGCTTGAGCCCCCAGGGGGGAGGACTCTATGGCTACACCTTC.